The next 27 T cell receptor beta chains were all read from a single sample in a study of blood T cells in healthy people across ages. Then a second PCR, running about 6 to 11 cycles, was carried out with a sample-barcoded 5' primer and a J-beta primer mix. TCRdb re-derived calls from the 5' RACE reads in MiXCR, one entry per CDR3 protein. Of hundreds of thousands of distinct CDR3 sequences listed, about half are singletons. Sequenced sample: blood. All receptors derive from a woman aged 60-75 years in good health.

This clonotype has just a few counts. CDR3 protein: CASSRGTSGSRQSYEQYF. In DNA, the CDR3 is TGCGCCAGCAGCCGGGGGACTAGCGGGAGTCGGCAGTCCTACGAGCAGTACTTC. The chain joins TRBV5-1 to TRBJ2-7; TRBD2 agrees at 14 bases. This CDR3 has 18 amino acids. The V segment lost 4 bases and the J segment 1 base; nucleotides outside the gene matches: 10. Germline V gene lookup returns CDR1 SGHRS and CDR2 YFSETQ.

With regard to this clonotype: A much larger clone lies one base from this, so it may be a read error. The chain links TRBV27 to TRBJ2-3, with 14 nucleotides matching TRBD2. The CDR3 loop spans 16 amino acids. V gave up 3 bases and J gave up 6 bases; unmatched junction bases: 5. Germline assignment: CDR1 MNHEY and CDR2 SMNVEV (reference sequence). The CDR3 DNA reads TGTGCCAGCAGTTTTGGGACTAGCGGGAGAATGGATACGCAGTATTTT. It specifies CASSFGTSGRMDTQYF.

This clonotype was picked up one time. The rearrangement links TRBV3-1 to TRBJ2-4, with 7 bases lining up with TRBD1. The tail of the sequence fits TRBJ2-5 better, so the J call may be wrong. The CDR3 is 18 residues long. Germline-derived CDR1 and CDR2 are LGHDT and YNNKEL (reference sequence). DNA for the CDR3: TGTGCCAGCAGCCTGACAGGGTATGGAAACGGGCTCCAAGAGACCCAGTACTTC. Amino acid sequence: CASSLTGYGNGLQETQYF.

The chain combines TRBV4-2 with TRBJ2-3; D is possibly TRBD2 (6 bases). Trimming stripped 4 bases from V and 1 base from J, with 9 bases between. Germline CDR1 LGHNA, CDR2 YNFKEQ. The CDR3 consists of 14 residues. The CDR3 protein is CASSRSSGTDTQYF. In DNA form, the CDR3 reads TGTGCCAGCAGCCGATCTAGCGGCACAGATACGCAGTATTTT.

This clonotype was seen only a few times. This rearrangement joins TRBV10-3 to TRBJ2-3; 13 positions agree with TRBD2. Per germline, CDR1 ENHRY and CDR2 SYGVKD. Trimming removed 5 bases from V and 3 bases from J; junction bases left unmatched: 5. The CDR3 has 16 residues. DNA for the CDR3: TGTGCCATCAGTACAGGGACTAGCGGGAATACAGATACGCAGTATTTT. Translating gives CAISTGTSGNTDTQYF.

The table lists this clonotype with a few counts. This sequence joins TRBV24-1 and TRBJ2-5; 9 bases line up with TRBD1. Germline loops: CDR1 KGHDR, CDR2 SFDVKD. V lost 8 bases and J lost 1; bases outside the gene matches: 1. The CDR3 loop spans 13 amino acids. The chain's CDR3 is CATKGQGQETQYF. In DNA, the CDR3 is TGTGCCACCAAGGGACAGGGCCAAGAGACCCAGTACTTC.

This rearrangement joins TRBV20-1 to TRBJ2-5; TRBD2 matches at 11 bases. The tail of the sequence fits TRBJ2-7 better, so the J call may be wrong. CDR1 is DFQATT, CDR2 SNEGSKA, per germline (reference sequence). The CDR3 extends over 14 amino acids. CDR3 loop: CSAVTSGIIYEQYF. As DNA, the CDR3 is TGCAGTGCCGTGACTAGCGGGATCATCTACGAGCAGTACTTC.

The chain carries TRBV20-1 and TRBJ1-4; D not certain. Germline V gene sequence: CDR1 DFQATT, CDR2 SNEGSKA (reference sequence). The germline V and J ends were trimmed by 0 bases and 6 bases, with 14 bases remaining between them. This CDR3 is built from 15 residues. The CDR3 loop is CSARDLQRDYEKLFF. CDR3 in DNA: TGCAGTGCTAGAGATTTACAGAGAGATTATGAAAAACTGTTTTTT.

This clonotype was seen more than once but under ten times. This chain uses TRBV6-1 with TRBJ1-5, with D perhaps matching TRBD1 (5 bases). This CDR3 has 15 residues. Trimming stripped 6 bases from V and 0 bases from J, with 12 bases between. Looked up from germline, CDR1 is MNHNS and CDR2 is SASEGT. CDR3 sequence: CASSGDGYSNQPQHF. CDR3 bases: TGTGCCAGCAGCGGGGACGGGTATAGCAATCAGCCCCAGCATTTT.

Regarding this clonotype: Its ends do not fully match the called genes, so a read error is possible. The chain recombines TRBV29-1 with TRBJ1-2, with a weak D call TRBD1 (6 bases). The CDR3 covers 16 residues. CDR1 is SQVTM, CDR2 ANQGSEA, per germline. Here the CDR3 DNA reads TGCAACGTTGAAGCCCCCCCGGACGCAGGGGAATATGGCTACACCTTC. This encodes CNVEAPPDAGEYGYTF. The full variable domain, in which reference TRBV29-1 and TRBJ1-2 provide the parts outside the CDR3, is SAVISQKPSRDICQRGTSLTIQCQVDSQVTMMFWYRQQPGQSLTLIATANQGSEATYESGFVIDKFPISRPNLTFSTLTVSNMSPEDSSIYLCNVEAPPDAGEYGYTFGSGTRLTVV.

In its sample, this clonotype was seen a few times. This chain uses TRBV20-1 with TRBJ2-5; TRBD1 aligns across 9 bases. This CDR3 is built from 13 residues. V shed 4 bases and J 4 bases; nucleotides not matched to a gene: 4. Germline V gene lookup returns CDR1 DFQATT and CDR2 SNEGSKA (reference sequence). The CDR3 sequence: CSATRDRVETQYF. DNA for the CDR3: TGCAGTGCTACCCGGGACAGGGTAGAGACCCAGTACTTC.

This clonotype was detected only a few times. This chain's CDR3 is CASSPGLAGPHTSYNEQFF. In DNA form, the CDR3 reads TGTGCCAGCAGCCCGGGACTAGCGGGACCCCACACCTCCTACAATGAGCAGTTCTTC. This chain connects TRBV7-2 to TRBJ2-1, with 13 bases that match TRBD2. The CDR3 is 19 amino acids. Unmatched junction bases numbered 10, after V lost 5 bases and J lost 0 bases. Germline assignment: CDR1 SGHTA and CDR2 FQGNSA. Combining the CDR3 with reference TRBV7-2 and TRBJ2-1 gives the whole variable domain GAGVSQSPSNKVTEKGKDVELRCDPISGHTALYWYRQSLGQGLEFLIYFQGNSAPDKSGLPSDRFSAERTGGSVSTLTIQRTQQEDSAVYLCASSPGLAGPHTSYNEQFFGPGTRLTVL.

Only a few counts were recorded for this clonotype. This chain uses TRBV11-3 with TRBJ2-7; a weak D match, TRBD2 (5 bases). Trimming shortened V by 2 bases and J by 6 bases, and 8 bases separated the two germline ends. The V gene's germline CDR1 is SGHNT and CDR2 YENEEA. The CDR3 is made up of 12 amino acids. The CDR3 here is CASSLRDSEQYF. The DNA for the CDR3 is TGTGCCAGCAGCTTACGGGATTCCGAGCAGTACTTC.

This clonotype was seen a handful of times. The CDR3 DNA sequence: TGTGCCAGCAGCATGGACAAAGCCTACAATGAGCAGTTCTTC. It codes for CASSMDKAYNEQFF. The chain links TRBV27 to TRBJ2-1; tentatively, D is TRBD1 (5 bases). V was clipped by 6 bases and J by 2 bases, with 11 bases between them. This CDR3 spans 14 amino acids. Germline loops: CDR1 MNHEY, CDR2 SMNVEV (reference sequence).

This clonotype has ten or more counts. The CDR3 loop is CASSFGNPSSYEQYF. The CDR3 region has the DNA TGTGCCAGCAGTTTCGGCAACCCGAGCTCCTACGAGCAGTACTTC. The gene calls are TRBV27 and TRBJ2-7; D unresolved. Germline V lookup: CDR1 MNHEY, CDR2 SMNVEV (reference sequence). The V end lost 3 bases, the J end lost 0 bases, and 12 bases lay between the germline ends. The CDR3 runs 15 residues.

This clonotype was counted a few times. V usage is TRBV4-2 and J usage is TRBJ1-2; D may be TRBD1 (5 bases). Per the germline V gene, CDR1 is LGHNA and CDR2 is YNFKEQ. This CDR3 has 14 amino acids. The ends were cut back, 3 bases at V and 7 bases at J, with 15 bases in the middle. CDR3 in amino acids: CASSQDGTAPGYTF. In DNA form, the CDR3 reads TGTGCCAGCAGCCAGGATGGGACGGCCCCTGGCTACACCTTC.

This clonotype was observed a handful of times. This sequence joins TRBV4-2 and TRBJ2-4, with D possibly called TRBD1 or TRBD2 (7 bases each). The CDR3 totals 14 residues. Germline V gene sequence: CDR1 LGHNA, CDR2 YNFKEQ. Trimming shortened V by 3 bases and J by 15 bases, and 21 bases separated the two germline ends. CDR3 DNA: TGTGCCAGCAGCCATGCAGGGGGGGCCCCACTTCTGTACTTC. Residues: CASSHAGGAPLLYF.

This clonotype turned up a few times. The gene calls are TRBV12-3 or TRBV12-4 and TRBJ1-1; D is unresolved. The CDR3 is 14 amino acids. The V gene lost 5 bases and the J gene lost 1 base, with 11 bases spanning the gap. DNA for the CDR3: TGTGCCAGCAGTCCCCCAGAAAGGAACACTGAAGCTTTCTTT. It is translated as CASSPPERNTEAFF.

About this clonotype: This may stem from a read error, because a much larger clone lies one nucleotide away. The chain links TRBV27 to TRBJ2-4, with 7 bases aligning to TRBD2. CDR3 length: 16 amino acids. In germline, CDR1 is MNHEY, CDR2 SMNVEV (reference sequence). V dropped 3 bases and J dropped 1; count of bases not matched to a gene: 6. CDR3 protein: CASSFRAGTAKNIQYF. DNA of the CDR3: TGTGCCAGCAGTTTTCGAGCGGGGACTGCCAAAAACATTCAGTACTTC.

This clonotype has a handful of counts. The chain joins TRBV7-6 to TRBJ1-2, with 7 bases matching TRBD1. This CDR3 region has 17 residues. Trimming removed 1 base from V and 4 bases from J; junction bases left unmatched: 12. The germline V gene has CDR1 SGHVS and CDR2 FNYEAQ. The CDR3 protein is CASSLGTSGQPVYGYTF. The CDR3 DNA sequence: TGTGCCAGCAGCTTAGGGACCTCGGGACAGCCTGTCTATGGCTACACCTTC.

The CDR3 bases are TGCAGCGTCCGACAGGGCCTATCGAGCAATCAGCCCCAGCATTTT. As protein: CSVRQGLSSNQPQHF. The chain employs TRBV29-1 and TRBJ1-5; 7 nucleotides line up with TRBD1. Per the germline V gene, CDR1 is SQVTM and CDR2 is ANQGSEA. V lost 6 bases, J lost 1 base, and 9 bases stayed unmatched. The CDR3 contains 15 residues.

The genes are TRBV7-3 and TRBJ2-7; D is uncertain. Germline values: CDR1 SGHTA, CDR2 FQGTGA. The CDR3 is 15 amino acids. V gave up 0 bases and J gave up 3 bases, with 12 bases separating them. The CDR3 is CASSLTSGPVYEQYF. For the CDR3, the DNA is TGTGCCAGCAGCTTAACGTCCGGGCCAGTCTACGAGCAGTACTTC.

CDR3 sequence reads: CSAISGRLGETQYF. The CDR3 bases are TGCAGTGCAATAAGTGGTAGATTAGGAGAGACCCAGTACTTC. This chain connects TRBV20-1 to TRBJ2-5; no clear D. CDR1 and CDR2 (germline): DFQATT, SNEGSKA (reference sequence). This CDR3 has 14 residues. Trimming cost V 6 bases and J 4 bases, with 18 bases left between them.

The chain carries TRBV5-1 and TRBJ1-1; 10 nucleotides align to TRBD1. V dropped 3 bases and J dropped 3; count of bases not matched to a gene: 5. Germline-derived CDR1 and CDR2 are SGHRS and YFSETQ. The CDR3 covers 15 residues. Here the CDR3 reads CASSWGGTGDTEAFF. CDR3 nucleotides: TGCGCCAGCAGCTGGGGGGGGACAGGGGACACTGAAGCTTTCTTT.

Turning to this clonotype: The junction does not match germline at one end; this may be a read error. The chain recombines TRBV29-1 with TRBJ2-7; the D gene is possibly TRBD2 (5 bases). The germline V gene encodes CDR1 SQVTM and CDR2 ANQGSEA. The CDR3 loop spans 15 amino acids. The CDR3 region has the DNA TGCAGCGTTGAAGTCCGGGGTCAGAGCTCCTGCGAGCAGTACTTC. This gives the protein CSVEVRGQSSCEQYF.

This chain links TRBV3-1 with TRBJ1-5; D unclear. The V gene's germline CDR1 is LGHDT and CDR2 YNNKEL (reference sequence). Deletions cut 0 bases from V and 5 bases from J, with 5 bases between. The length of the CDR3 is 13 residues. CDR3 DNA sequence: TGTGCCAGCAGCCAAGATGGGGATCAGCCCCAGCATTTT. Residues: CASSQDGDQPQHF.

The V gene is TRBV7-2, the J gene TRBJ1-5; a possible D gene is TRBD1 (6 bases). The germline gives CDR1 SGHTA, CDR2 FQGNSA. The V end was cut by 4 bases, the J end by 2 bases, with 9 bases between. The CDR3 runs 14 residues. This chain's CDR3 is CASSSQGRNQPQHF. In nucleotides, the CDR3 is TGTGCCAGCAGCTCCCAGGGGCGCAATCAGCCCCAGCATTTT.